The 16 T cell receptor beta chains listed next were all sequenced from one sample in a study of T-cell reconstitution after alpha-beta-depleted transplantation in children. This sample's TCRbeta library carried unique molecular identifier barcodes. TCRdb independently ran MiXCR on the PCR reads; one entry per CDR3 protein. The sample shows around 300,000 distinct CDR3 sequences, approximately 10% of them seen only once. The sample was peripheral blood, taken 180 days after TCRalphabeta/CD19-depleted stem cell transplant. The receptor source for this set is a male patient between 2 and 9 years old who had a stem cell transplant for chronic granulomatous disease, so the T cells may come from the graft donor.

Notes on this clonotype: This may come from a read error, since a much larger clone is one base off. The V gene is TRBV18, the J gene TRBJ1-4; weak D call: TRBD1 (6 bases). Trimming stripped 4 bases from V and 7 bases from J, with 16 bases between. Looked up from germline, CDR1 is KGHSH and CDR2 is LQKENI. The CDR3 loop spans 15 amino acids. CDR3 DNA: TGTGCCAGCTCACGAATTGTAGGGACAAGTGAAAAACTGTTTTTT. Amino acid sequence: CASSRIVGTSEKLFF.

This clonotype was detected ten times or more. The V gene is TRBV7-9, the J gene TRBJ2-5, with 8 bases that match TRBD2. CDR1 and CDR2 (germline): SEHNR, FQNEAQ (reference sequence). The CDR3 is 13 residues long. The CDR3 DNA reads as TGTTCCCTAGCGGGCGGGGGTACGGAGACCCAGTACTTC. Its translation: CSLAGGGTETQYF.

This clonotype was picked up many times. This chain uses TRBV4-3 with TRBJ2-7; 8 bases map to TRBD1. The length of the CDR3 is 14 residues. From germline, CDR1 is LGHNA and CDR2 YSLEER. Trimming at V came to 4 bases and at J to 4 bases, leaving 6 bases not matched to a gene. As DNA, the CDR3 is TGCGCCAGCAGCCCAGGGGGCAAGTTGTACGAGCAGTACTTC. Protein product: CASSPGGKLYEQYF.

The sample holds many counts of this clonotype. V and J are TRBV6-2 or TRBV6-3 and TRBJ2-1; TRBD1 matches 7 bases. CDR1 MNHEY and CDR2 SVGEGT come from the germline V gene. The CDR3 has 11 amino acids. J gave up 9 bases and V 8 bases, and 4 bases lay outside the gene matches. Here the CDR3 DNA reads TGTGCCAGCGGACAGGCCCTTGAGCAGTTCTTC. This sequence encodes CASGQALEQFF.

This clonotype came up many times. The genes are TRBV12-3 or TRBV12-4 and TRBJ2-7; D gene ambiguous. The CDR3 loop spans 13 amino acids. Trimming took off 6 bases at V and 2 bases at J, with 11 bases between the two ends. CDR3 coding DNA: TGTGCCAGCAGCGACCGGGTGGCCTACGAGCAGTACTTC. This sequence encodes CASSDRVAYEQYF.

This clonotype was found many times. The rearrangement links TRBV5-1 to TRBJ2-1; the D gene is possibly TRBD2 (6 bases). The length of the CDR3 is 16 residues. Trimming removed 0 bases from V and 5 bases from J, with 15 bases in between. Germline CDR1 reads SGHRS; CDR2 reads YFSETQ. In DNA form, the CDR3 reads TGCGCCAGCAGCTTGGTACCAGGAGGGGACCACAATGAGCAGTTCTTC. Protein: CASSLVPGGDHNEQFF.

This clonotype has ten or more counts. In nucleotides, the CDR3 is TGTGCCTGGAGTAGTGGGACAGGGGGCGAGCAGTACTTC. Protein: CAWSSGTGGEQYF. V is TRBV30 and J is TRBJ2-7; 11 bases line up with TRBD1. V lost 2 bases, J lost 6 bases, and 3 bases stayed unmatched. The CDR3 is 13 residues long. Germline V gives CDR1 GTSNPN, CDR2 SVGIG (reference sequence).

This clonotype has a count of ten or more. CDR3 DNA: TGTGCCAGCAGCTTAGACAGATACGGAGAGACCCAGTACTTC. Protein sequence: CASSLDRYGETQYF. The chain joins TRBV11-1 to TRBJ2-5, with no clear D. The CDR3 is 14 amino acids. CDR1 and CDR2 (germline): SGHAT, FQDESV (reference sequence). Trimming removed 1 base at V and 4 bases at J, with 10 bases between.

In this sample, this clonotype turned up many times. The chain uses TRBV29-1 and TRBJ1-2; D gene uncertain. The CDR3 length is 14 residues. Germline V gene data show CDR1 as SQVTM and CDR2 as ANQGSEA. Trimming took off 6 bases at V and 3 bases at J, with 17 bases between the two ends. This CDR3 is CSVEPGGGDYGYTF. DNA of the CDR3: TGCAGCGTAGAACCAGGTGGCGGGGACTATGGCTACACCTTC.

This clonotype was detected ten times or more. CDR3 protein: CASSPPSGRGETQYF. In nucleotides, the CDR3 is TGTGCCAGCAGCCCACCTTCAGGGCGGGGAGAGACCCAGTACTTC. V and J are TRBV7-9 and TRBJ2-5, with D possibly being TRBD2 (6 bases). Trimming removed 5 bases from V and 4 bases from J, with 17 bases in between. This CDR3 spans 15 amino acids. Germline CDR1 SEHNR, CDR2 FQNEAQ (reference sequence). Combining the CDR3 with reference TRBV7-9 and TRBJ2-5 gives the whole variable domain DTGVSQNPRHKITKRGQNVTFRCDPISEHNRLYWYRQTLGQGPEFLTYFQNEAQLEKSRLLSDRFSAERPKGSFSTLEIQRTEQGDSAMYLCASSPPSGRGETQYFGPGTRLLVL.

This clonotype showed up many times. The genes are TRBV18 and TRBJ2-3, with 7 bases aligning to TRBD2. The CDR3 totals 16 residues. V lost 7 bases to trimming and J lost 0 bases; unmatched junction nucleotides: 10. In germline, CDR1 is KGHSH, CDR2 LQKENI. The CDR3 region is CASYSGAGPSTDTQYF. The CDR3 DNA is TGTGCCAGCTACTCCGGAGCGGGGCCTAGCACAGATACGCAGTATTTT.

This clonotype has ten or more counts. The chain is built from TRBV11-1 and TRBJ2-2; D remains ambiguous. Trimming took off 7 bases at V and 2 bases at J, with 14 bases between the two ends. The germline V gene has CDR1 SGHAT and CDR2 FQDESV (reference sequence). CDR3 length: 15 residues. CDR3 coding DNA: TGTGCCAGCACCCACGCGATAGTCAACACCGGGGAGCTGTTTTTT. This codes for CASTHAIVNTGELFF.

Concerning this clonotype itself: A read error may account for a junction end that differs from germline. The V and J genes are TRBV7-9 and TRBJ2-7; D remains unclear. The germline V gene has CDR1 SEHNR and CDR2 FQNEAQ (reference sequence). The CDR3 totals 13 residues. The CDR3 bases are TGTGTCAGCAGTTTAATCGCGGTAGGCGAGCAGGACTTC. Protein product: CVSSLIAVGEQDF.

This clonotype has at least ten counts. The chain carries TRBV5-1 and TRBJ2-7; no clear D gene. V was shortened by 4 bases and J by 0 bases, with 11 bases between the two germline ends. The CDR3 has 14 residues. From germline, CDR1 is SGHRS and CDR2 YFSETQ. The CDR3 nucleotides read TGCGCCAGCAGCAAATGGTCGAACTCCTACGAGCAGTACTTC. This encodes CASSKWSNSYEQYF.

In its sample, this clonotype was seen many times. The CDR3 coding sequence is TGTGCCAGCAGCCAAGAGTTAGCGGGCACAGATACGCAGTATTTT. Translated: CASSQELAGTDTQYF. The V call is TRBV4-2, the J call TRBJ2-3; D possibly corresponds to TRBD2 (6 bases). Germline CDR1 LGHNA, CDR2 YNFKEQ. The CDR3 has 15 residues. V was shortened by 0 bases and J by 1 base, with 8 bases between the two germline ends.

This clonotype has a count of ten or more. The chain has TRBV6-1 and TRBJ2-6, with a possible D match to TRBD1 (6 bases). Germline V gene sequence: CDR1 MNHNS, CDR2 SASEGT. The CDR3 consists of 17 residues. Trimming removed 5 bases at V and 4 bases at J, with 18 bases between. CDR3: CASSPGHRLGGANVLTF. DNA for the CDR3: TGTGCCAGCAGTCCGGGACACCGGCTGGGGGGGGCCAACGTCCTGACTTTC.